This T cell receptor (beta chain) was sequenced for a study of cytomegalovirus exposure and HLA in healthy donors. Points from the study as a whole: Generally TCR sequences proved uncommon, though certain public TCRs appeared in numerous donors.

Concerning this clone itself: The antigen is undetermined.

Primers for the PCR totalled 60 Vbeta and 13 Jbeta. The method was immunoSEQ multiplex PCR; TCRdb's version includes in-frame clones alone and lacks a portion of them. The sample shows around 200,000 clones, 83% of them seen only once. The specimen sequenced was PBMCs. This clonotype was sampled from a man aged 50 to 60 in good health and CMV-seronegative.

CDR3 loop: CASSYQTGISSPLHF. The DNA of the CDR3 is TGTGCCAGCAGTTACCAGACAGGGATCAGTTCACCCCTCCACTTT. V usage is TRBV6-5 and J usage is TRBJ1-6, with TRBD1 matching 7 bases. Germline V gene lookup returns CDR1 MNHEY and CDR2 SVGAGI. CDR3 length: 15 amino acids. V gave up 2 bases and J gave up 9 bases; unmatched junction bases: 7.